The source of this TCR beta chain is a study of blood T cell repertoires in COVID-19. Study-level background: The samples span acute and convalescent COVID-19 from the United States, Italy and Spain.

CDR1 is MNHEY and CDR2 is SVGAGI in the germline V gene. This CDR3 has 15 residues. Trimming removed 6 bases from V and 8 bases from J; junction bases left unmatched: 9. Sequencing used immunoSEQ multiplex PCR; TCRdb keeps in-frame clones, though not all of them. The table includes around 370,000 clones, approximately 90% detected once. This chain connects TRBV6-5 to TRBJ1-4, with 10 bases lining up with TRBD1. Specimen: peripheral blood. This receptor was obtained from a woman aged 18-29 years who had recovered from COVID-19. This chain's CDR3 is CASSWTGTGDEKLFF. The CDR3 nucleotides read TGTGCCAGCAGCTGGACCGGGACAGGGGACGAAAAACTGTTTTTT.